This entry concerns a single TCR beta chain. As yet, its antigen is unknown. The sample is drawn from a study of cytomegalovirus exposure and HLA in healthy donors. Study overall: Caucasian-associated ancestry cluster membership applied to about four fifths of nearly 400 genotyped donors.

General observations from the study: When the data were analyzed later, several of the most significant clusters appeared to be linked to common viral pathogens.

The CDR3 is 12 amino acids. The ends were cut back, 4 bases at V and 6 bases at J, with 10 bases in the middle. The germline V gene has CDR1 MRHNA and CDR2 SNTAGT. Researchers ran the PCR with 60 Vbeta and 13 Jbeta primers. Sequencing used immunoSEQ multiplex PCR; TCRdb keeps in-frame clones, though not all of them. The table includes hundreds of thousands of clones, 72% detected once. The rearrangement links TRBV6-4 to TRBJ2-7; D perhaps matches TRBD2 (6 bases). The TCR originated in a female donor in good health and CMV-seronegative. Sequencing was carried out using PBMCs. This CDR3 is CASSGLVREQYF. The DNA of the CDR3 is TGTGCCAGCAGTGGACTAGTTCGCGAGCAGTACTTC.